This T cell receptor beta chain derives from a study of read filtering for tumor transcriptome and immune sequencing. Across the study: Among patients, roughly 17 were male and more than 12 female, aged about 47 to 85 (mean around 66). Revised staging placed 8 or 9 patients in R-ISS I, 15 to 20 in II, six or seven in III.

Every patient had bone marrow sampled while the disease was active. Molecular barcoded adaptors covering alpha/delta and beta/gamma chains were used on roughly 400 ng RNA. From the reads, TCRdb called clonotypes with MiXCR, one entry per CDR3 protein. The data contain about 58,000 distinct CDR3 sequences, roughly an eighth of them singletons. V dropped 1 base and J dropped 5; count of bases not matched to a gene: 5. The CDR3 runs to 16 residues. Germline CDR1 is SGHAT and CDR2 is FQNNGV. The study's findings and limits: The CD138-negative fraction was mixed bone marrow immune cells, not pure T cells.

This clonotype was detected many times. Its antigen is not identified. This receptor was obtained from a donor aged 40 or older with multiple myeloma. V is TRBV11-2 and J is TRBJ2-7; the match to TRBD2 covers 13 bases. The sequencing input was a population of CD138-negative cells sorted from bone marrow. CDR3 loop: CASSLGLAGGQHEQYF. The CDR3 DNA reads as TGTGCCAGCAGCTTAGGACTAGCGGGGGGCCAACACGAGCAGTACTTC.